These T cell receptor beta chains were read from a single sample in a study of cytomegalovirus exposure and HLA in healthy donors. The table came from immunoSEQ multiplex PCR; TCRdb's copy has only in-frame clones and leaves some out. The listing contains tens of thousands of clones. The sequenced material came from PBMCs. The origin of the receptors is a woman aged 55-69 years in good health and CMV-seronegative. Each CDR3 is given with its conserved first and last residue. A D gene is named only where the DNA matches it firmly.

CDR3nt: TGTGCCAGCACCTGGGACAGCGCTAACTATGGCTACACCTTC; CDR3aa: CASTWDSANYGYTF; d_gene: TRBD1; j_gene: TRBJ1-2; v_gene: TRBV7-2
CDR3nt: TGCGCCAGCAGCGCTATGACAGGCTATGGCTACACCTTC; CDR3aa: CASSAMTGYGYTF; d_gene: -; j_gene: TRBJ1-2; v_gene: TRBV5-1
CDR3nt: TGCGCCAGCAGCTTTCCGAACGATTCGGGGGAGCAGTACTTC; CDR3aa: CASSFPNDSGEQYF; d_gene: -; j_gene: TRBJ2-7; v_gene: TRBV5-1
CDR3nt: TGCGCCAGCAGCGAACTAGCGGGAGGACCCAATGAGCAGTTCTTC; CDR3aa: CASSELAGGPNEQFF; d_gene: TRBD2; j_gene: TRBJ2-1; v_gene: TRBV5-1
CDR3nt: TGCGCCAGCAGCCGTACCTCCGGGACAGGGAACACTGAAGCTTTCTTT; CDR3aa: CASSRTSGTGNTEAFF; d_gene: TRBD1; j_gene: TRBJ1-1; v_gene: TRBV4-1
CDR3nt: TGCAGCGTTGAAGACTCAGGGGAGAACTACGAGCAGTACTTC; CDR3aa: CSVEDSGENYEQYF; d_gene: -; j_gene: TRBJ2-7; v_gene: TRBV29-1
CDR3nt: TGTGCCAGCAGTGAAGGGACTAGCGGGATTCATACGCAGTATTTT; CDR3aa: CASSEGTSGIHTQYF; d_gene: TRBD2; j_gene: TRBJ2-3; v_gene: TRBV2
CDR3nt: TGCAGCCCCCCCCCGGGACAGGTATACGAGCAGTACTTC; CDR3aa: CSPPPGQVYEQYF; d_gene: TRBD1; j_gene: TRBJ2-7; v_gene: TRBV29-1
CDR3nt: TGTGCCAGCAGTCCTCGGGCTAGCGGGAGAACCGAGCAGTACTTC; CDR3aa: CASSPRASGRTEQYF; d_gene: TRBD2; j_gene: TRBJ2-7; v_gene: TRBV6-1
CDR3nt: TGTGCCAGCAGCTCCCAACTCCCTTGGAGCGGGTTGGCCAATGAGCAGTTCTTC; CDR3aa: CASSSQLPWSGLANEQFF; d_gene: -; j_gene: TRBJ2-1; v_gene: TRBV7-9
CDR3nt: TGTGCCAGCAGCTTAGTCGACTACACAGATACGCAGTATTTT; CDR3aa: CASSLVDYTDTQYF; d_gene: -; j_gene: TRBJ2-3; v_gene: TRBV7-2
CDR3nt: TGTGCCATCAGTGGGCTATCTAGCGGACTATACAATGAGCAGTTCTTC; CDR3aa: CAISGLSSGLYNEQFF; d_gene: TRBD2; j_gene: TRBJ2-1; v_gene: TRBV10-3
CDR3nt: TGTGCCAGCAGCCTAACTACTAGCGGGAGGGGGGCCGATACGCAGTATTTT; CDR3aa: CASSLTTSGRGADTQYF; d_gene: TRBD2; j_gene: TRBJ2-3; v_gene: TRBV9
CDR3nt: TGCGCCAGCAGCCTCAGGACAGGGACCGGTGAAGCTTTCTTT; CDR3aa: CASSLRTGTGEAFF; d_gene: TRBD1; j_gene: TRBJ1-1; v_gene: TRBV4-3
CDR3nt: TGCGCCAGCAGCCAAAGGGGTACAGGTAGAGAAGAGACCCAGTACTTC; CDR3aa: CASSQRGTGREETQYF; d_gene: -; j_gene: TRBJ2-5; v_gene: TRBV4-1
CDR3nt: TGCGCCAGCAGCTTGGCCGCAGCGGGAAAGGGTGAGCAGTTCTTC; CDR3aa: CASSLAAAGKGEQFF; d_gene: TRBD2; j_gene: TRBJ2-1; v_gene: TRBV5-1
CDR3nt: TGTGCCAGCAACCTACAGGGGAACACTGAAGCTTTCTTT; CDR3aa: CASNLQGNTEAFF; d_gene: -; j_gene: TRBJ1-1; v_gene: TRBV6-1